This passage covers 4 T cell receptor beta chains from one sample sequenced in a study of T cells after yellow fever vaccination. A single record per CDR3 protein comes from TCRdb applying MiXCR to the 5' RACE reads. This sample has roughly 63,000 distinct CDR3 sequences, with roughly 7.3% found just once. The input for sequencing was CD8+ T cells sorted from PBMCs, taken 15 days after the yellow fever booster vaccination. Receptor source: a man aged 30 to 45 who received the YFV17D yellow fever vaccine.

This clonotype showed up just a few times. The chain uses TRBV5-1 and TRBJ2-1; no definite D call. Germline-derived CDR1 and CDR2 are SGHRS and YFSETQ. The ends were cut back, 2 bases at V and 8 bases at J, with 11 bases in the middle. The CDR3 covers 13 residues. CDR3 nucleotide sequence: TGCGCCAGCAGCTTCGTCCCGACGGATGAGCAGTTCTTC. Its translation is CASSFVPTDEQFF. The variable domain in full, with the rest retrieved from reference TRBV5-1 and TRBJ2-1, is KAGVTQTPRYLIKTRGQQVTLSCSPISGHRSVSWYQQTPGQGLQFLFEYFSETQRNKGNFPGRFSGRQFSNSRSEMNVSTLELGDSALYLCASSFVPTDEQFFGPGTRLTVL.

At least ten counts were recorded for this clonotype. The V call is TRBV20-1, the J call TRBJ2-7; D is uncertain. CDR1 and CDR2 (germline): DFQATT, SNEGSKA (reference sequence). The CDR3 is 14 residues long. Deletions cut 2 bases from V and 4 bases from J, with 15 bases between. CDR3 residues: CSARPPATEYEQYF. CDR3 coding DNA: TGCAGTGCTAGACCCCCAGCGACCGAATACGAGCAGTACTTC.

The sample holds a few counts of this clonotype. The CDR3 DNA follows: TGTGCCATCAGTGATACCCTCGTGGCGGGAGTACAAAATGAGCAGTTCTTC. This encodes CAISDTLVAGVQNEQFF. The chain joins TRBV10-3 to TRBJ2-1; 7 bases are shared with TRBD2. The trim removed 3 bases at V and 7 bases at J, leaving 15 bases unmatched. Germline CDR1 ENHRY, CDR2 SYGVKD. The length of the CDR3 is 17 residues.

Ten or more counts support this clonotype. V gene TRBV7-9 combines with J gene TRBJ2-7; D call uncertain. The CDR3 extends over 14 amino acids. From germline, CDR1 is SEHNR and CDR2 FQNEAQ (reference sequence). V was clipped by 1 base and J by 4 bases, with 11 bases between them. The CDR3 region has the DNA TGTGCCAGCAGCTTAGGACAAGATCTTTACGAGCAGTACTTC. This sequence encodes CASSLGQDLYEQYF.